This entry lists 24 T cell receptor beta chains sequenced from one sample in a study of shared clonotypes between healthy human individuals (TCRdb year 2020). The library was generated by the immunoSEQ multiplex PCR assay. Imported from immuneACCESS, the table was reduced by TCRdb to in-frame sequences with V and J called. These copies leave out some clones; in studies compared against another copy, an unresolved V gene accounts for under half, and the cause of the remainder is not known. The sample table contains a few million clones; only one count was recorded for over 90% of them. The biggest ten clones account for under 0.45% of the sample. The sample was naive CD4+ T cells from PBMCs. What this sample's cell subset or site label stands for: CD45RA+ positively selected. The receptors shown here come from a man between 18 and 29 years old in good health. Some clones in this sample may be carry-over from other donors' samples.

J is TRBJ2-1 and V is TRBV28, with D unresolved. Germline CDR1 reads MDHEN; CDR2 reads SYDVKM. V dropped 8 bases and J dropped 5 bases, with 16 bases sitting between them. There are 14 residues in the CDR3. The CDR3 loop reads CASWSSGLNNEQFF. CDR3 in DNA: TGTGCCAGCTGGTCCTCAGGTCTTAACAATGAGCAGTTCTTC.

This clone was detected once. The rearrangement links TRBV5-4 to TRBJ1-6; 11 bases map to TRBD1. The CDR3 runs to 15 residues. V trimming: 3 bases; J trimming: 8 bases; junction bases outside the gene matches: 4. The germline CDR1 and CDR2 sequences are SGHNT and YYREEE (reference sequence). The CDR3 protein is CASSSPGQGDSPLHF. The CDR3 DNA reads TGTGCCAGCAGCTCTCCGGGACAGGGGGATTCACCCCTCCACTTT.

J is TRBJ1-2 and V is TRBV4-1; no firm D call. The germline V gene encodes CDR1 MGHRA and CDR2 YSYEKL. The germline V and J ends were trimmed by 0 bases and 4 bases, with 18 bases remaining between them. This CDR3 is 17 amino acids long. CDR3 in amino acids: CASSQDVSRKIFYGYTF. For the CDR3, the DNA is TGCGCCAGCAGCCAAGATGTCTCCCGCAAAATCTTCTATGGCTACACCTTC.

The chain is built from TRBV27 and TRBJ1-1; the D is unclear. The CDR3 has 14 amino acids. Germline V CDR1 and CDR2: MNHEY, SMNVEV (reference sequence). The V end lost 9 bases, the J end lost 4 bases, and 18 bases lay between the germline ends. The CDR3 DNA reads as TGTGCCAGTTTCCCAGAATGGGAGAGCACTGAAGCTTTCTTT. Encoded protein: CASFPEWESTEAFF.

Here the CDR3 reads CSVGNAEAFF. CDR3 nucleotides: TGCAGCGTTGGAAACGCTGAAGCTTTCTTT. The V and J genes are TRBV29-1 and TRBJ1-1; no definite D call. The CDR3 contains 10 residues. The V gene lost 4 bases and the J gene lost 6 bases, with 6 bases spanning the gap. Germline V gene data show CDR1 as SQVTM and CDR2 as ANQGSEA.

This CDR3 is CASSRTGANTEAFF. The CDR3 DNA sequence: TGTGCCAGCTCACGGACAGGGGCGAACACTGAAGCTTTCTTT. The chain joins TRBV18 to TRBJ1-1; 9 bases are shared with TRBD1. From germline, CDR1 is KGHSH and CDR2 LQKENI. J lost 1 base, V lost 4 bases, and 1 base had no gene match. CDR3 size: 14 residues.

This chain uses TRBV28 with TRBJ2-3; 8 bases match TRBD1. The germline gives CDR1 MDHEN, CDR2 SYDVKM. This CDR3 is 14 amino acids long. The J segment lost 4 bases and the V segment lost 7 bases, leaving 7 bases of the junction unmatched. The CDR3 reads CASISPGGADTQYF. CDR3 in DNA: TGTGCCAGCATTTCTCCAGGGGGCGCAGATACGCAGTATTTT.

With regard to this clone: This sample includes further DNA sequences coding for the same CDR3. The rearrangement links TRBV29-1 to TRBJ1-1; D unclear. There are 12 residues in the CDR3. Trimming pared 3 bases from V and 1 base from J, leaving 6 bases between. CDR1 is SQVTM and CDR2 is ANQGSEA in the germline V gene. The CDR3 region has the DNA TGCAGCGTTGACCGGGGGAACACTGAAGCTTTCTTT. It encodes CSVDRGNTEAFF.

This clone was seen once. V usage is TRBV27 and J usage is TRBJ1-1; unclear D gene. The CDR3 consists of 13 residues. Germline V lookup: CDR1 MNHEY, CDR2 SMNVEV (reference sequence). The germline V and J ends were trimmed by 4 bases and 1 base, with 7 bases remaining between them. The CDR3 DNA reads TGTGCCAGCAGTTACCGACGGAACACTGAAGCTTTCTTT. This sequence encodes CASSYRRNTEAFF.

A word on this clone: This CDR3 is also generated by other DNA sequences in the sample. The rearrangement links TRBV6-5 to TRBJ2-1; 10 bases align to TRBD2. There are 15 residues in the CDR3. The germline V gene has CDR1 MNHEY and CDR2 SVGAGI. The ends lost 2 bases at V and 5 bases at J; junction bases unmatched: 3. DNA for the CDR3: TGTGCCAGCAGTTACCGGCTAGCGGGGGACAATGAGCAGTTCTTC. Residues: CASSYRLAGDNEQFF.

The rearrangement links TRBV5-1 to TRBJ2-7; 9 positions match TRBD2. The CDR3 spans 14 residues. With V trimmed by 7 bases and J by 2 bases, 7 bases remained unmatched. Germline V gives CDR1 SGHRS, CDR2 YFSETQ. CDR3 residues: CASGQTSGAYEQYF. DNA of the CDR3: TGCGCCAGCGGCCAGACTAGCGGAGCCTACGAGCAGTACTTC. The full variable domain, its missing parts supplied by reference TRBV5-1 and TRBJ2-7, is KAGVTQTPRYLIKTRGQQVTLSCSPISGHRSVSWYQQTPGQGLQFLFEYFSETQRNKGNFPGRFSGRQFSNSRSEMNVSTLELGDSALYLCASGQTSGAYEQYFGPGTRLTVT.

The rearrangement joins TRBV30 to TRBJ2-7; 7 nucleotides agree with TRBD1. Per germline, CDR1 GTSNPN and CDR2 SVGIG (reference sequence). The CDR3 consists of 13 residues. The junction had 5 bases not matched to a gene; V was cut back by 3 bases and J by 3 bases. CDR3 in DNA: TGTGCCTGGAGCATGGGACAGATCTACGAGCAGTACTTC. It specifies CAWSMGQIYEQYF.

CDR3 loop: CASSPLHKGETQYF. The CDR3 nucleotides read TGTGCCAGCTCACCGCTTCATAAAGGGGAGACCCAGTACTTC. J is TRBJ2-5 and V is TRBV18; D is ambiguous. CDR3 size: 14 residues. Trimming took off 3 bases at V and 5 bases at J, with 13 bases between the two ends. Germline V CDR1 and CDR2: KGHSH, LQKENI.

The CDR3 reads CASGPISGNTIYF. Here the CDR3 DNA reads TGTGCCAGCGGGCCAATTTCTGGAAACACCATATATTTT. The chain has TRBV11-2 and TRBJ1-3; D gene ambiguous. The CDR3 length is 13 residues. Germline-derived CDR1 and CDR2 are SGHAT and FQNNGV. With 8 bases removed from V and 1 base from J, the gap between germline ends came to 9 bases.

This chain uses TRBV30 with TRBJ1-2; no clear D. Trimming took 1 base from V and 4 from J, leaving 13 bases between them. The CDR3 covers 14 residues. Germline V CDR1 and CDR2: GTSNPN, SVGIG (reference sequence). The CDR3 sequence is CAWSGGGKGYGYTF. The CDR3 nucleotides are TGTGCCTGGAGTGGTGGAGGGAAGGGCTATGGCTACACCTTC.

The CDR3 protein is CASSLVPRGPNEQFF. The CDR3 bases are TGTGCCAGCAGCTTAGTCCCGCGGGGTCCCAATGAGCAGTTCTTC. The rearrangement links TRBV7-8 to TRBJ2-1, with a tentative D call TRBD2 (6 bases). Germline CDR1 and CDR2: SGHVS and FQNEAQ. Trimming took 1 base from V and 6 from J, leaving 13 bases between them. This CDR3 comprises 15 residues.

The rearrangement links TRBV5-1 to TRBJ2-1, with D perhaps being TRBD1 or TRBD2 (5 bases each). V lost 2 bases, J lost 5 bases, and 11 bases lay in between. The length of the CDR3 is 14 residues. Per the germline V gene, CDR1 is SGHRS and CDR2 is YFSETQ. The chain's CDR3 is CASSFMGVDNEQFF. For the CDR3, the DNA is TGCGCCAGCAGCTTTATGGGGGTAGACAATGAGCAGTTCTTC.

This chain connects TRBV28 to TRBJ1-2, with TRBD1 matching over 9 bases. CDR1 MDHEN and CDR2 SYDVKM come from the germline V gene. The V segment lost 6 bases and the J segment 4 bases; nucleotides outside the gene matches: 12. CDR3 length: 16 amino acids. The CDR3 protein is CASSLEGQGEGYGYTF. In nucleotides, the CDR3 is TGTGCCAGCAGCTTAGAGGGACAGGGTGAGGGCTATGGCTACACCTTC.

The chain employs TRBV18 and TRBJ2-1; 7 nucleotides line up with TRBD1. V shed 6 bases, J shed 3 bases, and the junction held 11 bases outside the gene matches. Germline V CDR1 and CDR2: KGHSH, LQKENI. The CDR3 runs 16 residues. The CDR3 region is CASSRQGAANYNEQFF. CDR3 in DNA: TGTGCCAGCTCCCGACAGGGAGCTGCAAACTACAATGAGCAGTTCTTC.

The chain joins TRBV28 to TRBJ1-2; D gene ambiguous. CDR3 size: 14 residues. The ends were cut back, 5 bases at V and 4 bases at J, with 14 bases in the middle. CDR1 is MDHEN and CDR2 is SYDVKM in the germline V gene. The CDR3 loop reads CASSPRNVGYGYTF. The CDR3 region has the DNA TGTGCCAGCAGTCCCCGGAACGTGGGCTATGGCTACACCTTC.

CDR3 in amino acids: CASTQGAPSTTQYF. The DNA for the CDR3 is TGTGCCAGCACCCAGGGAGCCCCCTCGACGACCCAGTACTTC. The rearrangement joins TRBV7-2 to TRBJ2-5, with D perhaps being TRBD1 or TRBD2 (5 bases each). Germline CDR1 and CDR2: SGHTA and FQGNSA. The V end lost 7 bases, the J end lost 7 bases, and 19 bases lay between the germline ends. The CDR3 runs to 14 residues.

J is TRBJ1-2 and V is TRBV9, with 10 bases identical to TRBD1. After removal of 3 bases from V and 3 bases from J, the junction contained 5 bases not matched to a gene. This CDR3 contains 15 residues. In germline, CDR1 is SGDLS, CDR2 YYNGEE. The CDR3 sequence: CASSAGQGEYYGYTF. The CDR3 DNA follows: TGTGCCAGCAGCGCCGGACAGGGGGAATACTATGGCTACACCTTC.

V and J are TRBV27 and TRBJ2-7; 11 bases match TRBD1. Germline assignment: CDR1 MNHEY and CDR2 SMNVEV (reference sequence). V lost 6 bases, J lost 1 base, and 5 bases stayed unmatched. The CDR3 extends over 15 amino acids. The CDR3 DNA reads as TGTGCCAGCAGACGAGGACAGGGGGCATCCTACGAGCAGTACTTC. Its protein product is CASRRGQGASYEQYF.

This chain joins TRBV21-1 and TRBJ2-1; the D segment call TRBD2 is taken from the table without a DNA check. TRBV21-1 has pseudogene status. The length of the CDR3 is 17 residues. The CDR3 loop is CASSKGASGRGRDEQFF. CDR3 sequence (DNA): TGTGCCAGCAGCAAAGGGGCTAGCGGGAGGGGAAGGGATGAGCAGTTCTTC.